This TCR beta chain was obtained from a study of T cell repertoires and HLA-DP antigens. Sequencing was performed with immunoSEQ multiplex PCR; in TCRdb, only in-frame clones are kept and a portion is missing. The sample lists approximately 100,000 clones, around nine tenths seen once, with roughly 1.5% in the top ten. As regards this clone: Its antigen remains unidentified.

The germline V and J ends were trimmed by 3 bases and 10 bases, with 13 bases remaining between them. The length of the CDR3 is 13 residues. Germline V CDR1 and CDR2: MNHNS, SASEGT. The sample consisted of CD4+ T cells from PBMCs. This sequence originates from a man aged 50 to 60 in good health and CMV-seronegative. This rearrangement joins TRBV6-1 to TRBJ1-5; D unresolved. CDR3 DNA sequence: TGTGCCAGCAGTGACGGGCGGGGTGGTCCCCAGCATTTT. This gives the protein CASSDGRGGPQHF.